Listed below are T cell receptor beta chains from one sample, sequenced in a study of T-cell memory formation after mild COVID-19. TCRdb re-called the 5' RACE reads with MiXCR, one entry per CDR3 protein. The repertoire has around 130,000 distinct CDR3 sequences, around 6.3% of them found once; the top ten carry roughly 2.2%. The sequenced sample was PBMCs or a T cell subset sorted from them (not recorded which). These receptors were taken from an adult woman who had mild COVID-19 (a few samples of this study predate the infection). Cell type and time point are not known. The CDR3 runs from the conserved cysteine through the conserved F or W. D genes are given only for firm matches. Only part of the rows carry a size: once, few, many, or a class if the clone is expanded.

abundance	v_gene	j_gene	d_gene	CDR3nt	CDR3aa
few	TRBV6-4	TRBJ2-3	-	TGTGCCAGCAGTGACTCCTTTGGCCGGCAGGGGACAGATACGCAGTATTTT	CASSDSFGRQGTDTQYF
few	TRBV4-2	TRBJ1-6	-	TGTGCCAGCAGCCAAGACCGTGGGACCCGTCTTCCCCTCCACTTT	CASSQDRGTRLPLHF
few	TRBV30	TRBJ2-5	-	TGTGCCTGGAGTGTACTAACGGGGTACCAAGAGACCCAGTACTTC	CAWSVLTGYQETQYF
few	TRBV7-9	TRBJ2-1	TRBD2	TGTGCCAGCAGTCTCATTCAGGGACTAGCGGGATCGTCGTCCTACAATGAGCAGTTCTTC	CASSLIQGLAGSSSYNEQFF
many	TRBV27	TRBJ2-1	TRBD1	TGTGCCAGCAGTCGCCAGGGACAGGGTTCAAATGAGCAGTTCTTC	CASSRQGQGSNEQFF
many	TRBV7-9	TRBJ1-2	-	TGTGCCAGCAGCTACAGGGTTGGGGGCTACACCTTC	CASSYRVGGYTF
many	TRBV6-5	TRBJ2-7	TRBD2	TGTGCCAGCAGTGGACTAGCGGGAGGCAACGAGCAGTACTTC	CASSGLAGGNEQYF
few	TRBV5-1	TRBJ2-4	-	TGCGCCAGCAGCCTGTCCCCCGGGAAAGCCAAAAACATTCAGTACTTC	CASSLSPGKAKNIQYF
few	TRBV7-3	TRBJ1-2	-	TGTGCCAGCAGCCTACCCGTTAGGACAGCGCGAGGCTACACCTTC	CASSLPVRTARGYTF
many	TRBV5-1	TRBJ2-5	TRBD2	TGCGCCAGCAGCTTGTTCTTGATGGCGGGGGGACAAGAGACCCAGTACTTC	CASSLFLMAGGQETQYF
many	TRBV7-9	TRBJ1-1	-	TGTGCCAGCAGCTCCAACCACAGCCCTGAAGCTTTCTTT	CASSSNHSPEAFF
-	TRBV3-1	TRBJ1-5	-	TGTGCCAGCAGCCAAGATGGGGGGGTCTCCGGCAATCAGCCCCAGCATTTT	CASSQDGGVSGNQPQHF
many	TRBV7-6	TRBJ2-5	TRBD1	TGTGCCAGCAGCTTGGGGACAGGAGAGACCCAGTACTTC	CASSLGTGETQYF
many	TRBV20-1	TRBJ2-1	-	TGCAGTGCTAGTCGCGACGGAAGAAATGAGCAGTTCTTC	CSASRDGRNEQFF
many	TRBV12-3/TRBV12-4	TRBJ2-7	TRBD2	TGTGCCAGCAGCACAAGCGGGGGGTCCTACGAGCAGTACTTC	CASSTSGGSYEQYF
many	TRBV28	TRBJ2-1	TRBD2	TGTGCCAGCAGCCTCGGGACTAGCGGGAGAAAGTCATACAATGAGCAGTTCTTC	CASSLGTSGRKSYNEQFF
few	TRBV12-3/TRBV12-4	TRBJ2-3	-	TGTGCCAGCAGTGACTCCAGGGAAAGGACAGATACGCAGTATTTT	CASSDSRERTDTQYF
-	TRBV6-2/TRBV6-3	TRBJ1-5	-	TGTGCCAGCAGTTACGGGGGGGGCAATCAGCCCCAGCATTTT	CASSYGGGNQPQHF
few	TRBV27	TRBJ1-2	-	TGTGCCAGCAGTTTAACACATACGTATGGCTACACCTTC	CASSLTHTYGYTF
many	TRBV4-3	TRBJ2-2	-	TGCGCCAGCAGCCAAATGGGATTAGCCGGGGAGCTGTTTTTT	CASSQMGLAGELFF
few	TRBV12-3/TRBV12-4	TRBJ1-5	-	TGTGCCAGCAGTTCCCGGGATCCTGGCAATCAGCCCCAGCATTTT	CASSSRDPGNQPQHF
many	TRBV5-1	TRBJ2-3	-	TGCGCCAGCAGCTCCCCGGAGGGAGGAGGGCTCGGTACGCAGTATTTT	CASSSPEGGGLGTQYF
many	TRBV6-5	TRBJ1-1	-	TGTGCCAGCAGTTTCGGGGGGGGCTTTGAAGCTTTCTTT	CASSFGGGFEAFF
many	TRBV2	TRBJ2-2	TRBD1	TGTGCCAGCAGCCCCCAAGGGACAGGGAACACCGGGGAGCTGTTTTTT	CASSPQGTGNTGELFF
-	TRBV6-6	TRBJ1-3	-	TGTGCCAGCACCCCTTACTCTGGAAACACCATATATTTT	CASTPYSGNTIYF
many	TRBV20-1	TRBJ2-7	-	TGCAGTGCCAACCGGGACACCTCCTACGAGCAGTACTTC	CSANRDTSYEQYF
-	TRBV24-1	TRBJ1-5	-	TGTGCCACCAGTGATCCGGACGGCGACCCCAATCAGCCCCAGCATTTT	CATSDPDGDPNQPQHF
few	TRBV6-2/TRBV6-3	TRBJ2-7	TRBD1	TGTGCCAGCAGCTCCCCGACAGGGGGCCTCTACGAGCAGTACTTC	CASSSPTGGLYEQYF
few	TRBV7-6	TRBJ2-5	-	TGTGCCAGCAGCTTAGAGGGTAGCGGAATCCAAGAGACCCAGTACTTC	CASSLEGSGIQETQYF
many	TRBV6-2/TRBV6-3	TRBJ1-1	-	TGTGCCAGCAGTCGGCTAGGGGGGGTGAACACTGAAGCTTTCTTT	CASSRLGGVNTEAFF
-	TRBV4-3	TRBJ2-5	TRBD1	TGCGCCAGCAGCCAGGGGGACAGTCTCCTCCAAGAGACCCAGTACTTC	CASSQGDSLLQETQYF
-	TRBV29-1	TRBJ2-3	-	TGCAGCGTTTCCCTCGATACGCAGTATTTT	CSVSLDTQYF
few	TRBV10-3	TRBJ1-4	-	TGTGCCACCACTTCGGGGTTCGGTGAAAAACTGTTTTTT	CATTSGFGEKLFF
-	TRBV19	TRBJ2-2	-	TGTGCCAGTAGTAAGATATCATCCACCGGGGAGCTGTTTTTT	CASSKISSTGELFF
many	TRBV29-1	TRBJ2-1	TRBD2	TGCAGCGGTCGGACCGGGACTAGCGTTTACAATGAGCAGTTCTTC	CSGRTGTSVYNEQFF
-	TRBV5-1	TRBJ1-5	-	TGCGCCAGCAGCCCGACGGGCGTACGCAATCAGCCCCAGCATTTT	CASSPTGVRNQPQHF
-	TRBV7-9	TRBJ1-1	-	TGTGCCAGCAGCAAGGGACTCTCGAACACTGAAGCTTTCTTT	CASSKGLSNTEAFF
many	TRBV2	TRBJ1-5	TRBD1	TGTGCCAGCAGGTACAGGGGGCCGAATCAGCCCCAGCATTTT	CASRYRGPNQPQHF
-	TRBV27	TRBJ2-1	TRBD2	TGTGCCAGCAGGCGCCCCACTAGCGGGGGTAATGAGCAGTTCTTC	CASRRPTSGGNEQFF
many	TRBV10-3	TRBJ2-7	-	TGTGCCATCTCGCGGGACCCCCTTTCCTACGAGCAGTACTTC	CAISRDPLSYEQYF
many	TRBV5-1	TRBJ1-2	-	TGCGCCAGCAGCCGATCGGGGGCCAGTAACTATGGCTACACCTTC	CASSRSGASNYGYTF
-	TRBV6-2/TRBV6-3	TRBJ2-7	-	TGTGCCAGCAGTTCACACAGTTCCTACGAGCAGTACTTC	CASSSHSSYEQYF
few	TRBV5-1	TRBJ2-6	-	TGCGCCAGCAAAGAGTTAACAGGGCCTGGGGCCAACGTCCTGACTTTC	CASKELTGPGANVLTF
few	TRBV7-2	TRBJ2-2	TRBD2	TGTGCCAGCAGCTTCGCGGGAGGGGTCACCGGGGAGCTGTTTTTT	CASSFAGGVTGELFF
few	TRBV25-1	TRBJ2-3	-	TGTGCCAGCAGTGTGGACCCTCGCACAGATACGCAGTATTTT	CASSVDPRTDTQYF
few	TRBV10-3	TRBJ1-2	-	TGTGCCATCAGTGAGACCAGGAACTATGGCTACACCTTC	CAISETRNYGYTF
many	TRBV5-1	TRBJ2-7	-	TGCGCCAGCAGCTTGGGGACGGGGATCTCCTACGAGCAGTACTTC	CASSLGTGISYEQYF
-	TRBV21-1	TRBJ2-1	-	TGTGCCAGCAGCACCCATGGGGGCTCCTACAATGAGCAGTTCTTC	CASSTHGGSYNEQFF
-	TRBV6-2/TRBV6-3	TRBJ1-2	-	TGTGCCAGCAGCCTTACAGGGAATAGTGGCTACACCTTC	CASSLTGNSGYTF
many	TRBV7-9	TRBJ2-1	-	TGTGCCAGCAGCTTAGTTTTGTTGGGGGATCACAATGAGCAGTTCTTC	CASSLVLLGDHNEQFF
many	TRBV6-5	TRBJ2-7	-	TGTGCCAGCAGTTACTCGAGGCTGGGACAATCTTACGAGCAGTACTTC	CASSYSRLGQSYEQYF
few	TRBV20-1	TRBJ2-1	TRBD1	TGCAGTGCTAGTTATGGGACAGGTCTGAATGAGCAGTTCTTC	CSASYGTGLNEQFF
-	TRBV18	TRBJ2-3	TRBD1	TGTGCCAGCTCACCCCCTAGGACAGGGGCGAGGACAGATACGCAGTATTTT	CASSPPRTGARTDTQYF
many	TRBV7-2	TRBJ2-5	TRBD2	TGTGCCAGCAGCTTACTAGCGGGGCACCAAGAGACCCAGTACTTC	CASSLLAGHQETQYF